This TCR beta chain was recovered during a study of control samples from healthy donors and cancer patients. The method was immunoSEQ multiplex PCR; TCRdb's version includes in-frame clones alone and lacks a portion of them. The table lists 170,000 or so clones, around 94% of them singletons. CDR3 length equals 16 residues. CDR1 is SNHLY and CDR2 is FYNNEI in the germline V gene. V lost 6 bases to trimming and J lost 2 bases; unmatched junction nucleotides: 9. The rearrangement joins TRBV2 to TRBJ1-5; 8 nucleotides match TRBD1. The sequence was collected from a woman between 18 and 29 years old in good health. Sequencing used blood. The CDR3 is CASRPQTGAGNQPQHF. CDR3 DNA: TGTGCCAGCAGACCCCAGACAGGGGCTGGCAATCAGCCCCAGCATTTT.